The 4 T cell receptor beta chains in this list originate from one sample, sequenced in a study of cytomegalovirus exposure and HLA in healthy donors. A multiplex PCR was run with 60 Vbeta primers and 13 Jbeta primers. The table came from immunoSEQ multiplex PCR; TCRdb's copy has only in-frame clones and leaves some out. Among roughly 100,000 clones listed, 63% were seen once. The sequencing input was PBMCs. Receptors were obtained from a human donor in good health.

V usage is TRBV9 and J usage is TRBJ2-7; possible D gene TRBD2, 5 bases. Germline V lookup: CDR1 SGDLS, CDR2 YYNGEE. This CDR3 has 15 residues. The V end lost 0 bases, the J end lost 3 bases, and 13 bases lay between the germline ends. The CDR3 nucleotides read TGTGCCAGCAGCGTAGAATTAGCGCCCGTCTACGAGCAGTACTTC. Translated, it gives CASSVELAPVYEQYF.

The rearrangement joins TRBV15 to TRBJ1-5; D gene uncertain. Germline V gives CDR1 LNHNV, CDR2 YYDKDF (reference sequence). CDR3 length: 12 amino acids. The V end was cut by 0 bases, the J end by 8 bases, with 5 bases between. CDR3 region: CATSREREPQHF. CDR3 DNA sequence: TGTGCCACCAGCAGAGAGCGGGAGCCCCAGCATTTT.

The rearrangement uses TRBV6-4 and TRBJ2-1; 9 bases are shared with TRBD2. J was trimmed by 8 bases and V by 5 bases; bases with no gene match: 13. The CDR3 extends over 16 amino acids. Germline V gene sequence: CDR1 MRHNA, CDR2 SNTAGT. Here the CDR3 DNA reads TGTGCCAGCAGTCCCTACTCTAGCGGGACTTTATATGAGCAGTTCTTC. It yields the protein CASSPYSSGTLYEQFF.

The genes are TRBV7-9 and TRBJ1-4; D is possibly TRBD1 (6 bases). V was clipped by 0 bases and J by 7 bases, with 12 bases between them. Germline CDR1 reads SEHNR; CDR2 reads FQNEAQ (reference sequence). This CDR3 spans 15 amino acids. CDR3 coding DNA: TGTGCCAGCAGCTTAGCGCTGGGGGCGTCTGAAAAACTGTTTTTT. Its translation: CASSLALGASEKLFF.